This TCR beta chain is drawn from a study of cytomegalovirus exposure and HLA in healthy donors (dated by TCRdb to the late 2010s). Study-level background: A later analysis indicated that the 100 to 150 validation repertoires were generated on the platform also employed for the 720 or so repertoires of the first cohort. The study was designed to test whether signatures of past pathogen exposure could be identified by cataloging public T cell receptors. To predict cytomegalovirus infection status, the study combined high-throughput TCR immunosequencing, statistical association of individual TCRs with disease status, and machine learning. Besides the first cohort of under 700 subjects, a separate validation cohort made up of over a hundred different subjects was used. Points the paper makes about the study in general: The study gave a list of about 150 TCR beta chains associated with cytomegalovirus. The classifier was reported to diagnose cytomegalovirus status with high specificity and sensitivity in both the original cohort and the validation cohort. A few of the identified cytomegalovirus-associated TCR beta chains were confirmed in vitro to be specific for cytomegalovirus antigens. A later analysis found that TCRs clustered in the first cohort also tended to co-occur in the roughly 120 validation repertoires, with 90% to 95% of cluster scores above 0. It was suggested by the authors that the approach could potentially be generalized to other disease states and immunological phenotypes. Most TCR sequences were observed very rarely across donors, whereas some public TCRs were present in many individuals. A later analysis had no HLA typing for the validation cohort, so co-occurrence there was scored across all 130 or so repertoires.

Libraries came from the immunoSEQ multiplex PCR assay. Per the authors' processing: A statistical classification framework was built for diagnosing cytomegalovirus status from the catalog of TCR beta chain sequences. TCRdb provides this immuneACCESS table in a form limited to in-frame rearrangements. Some clones are lacking; in checked studies, under half of them reflect an unresolved V gene, and why the rest are absent is not known. V, J and clone size derive from that table, while D and trimming were established from the DNA sequence. The sample table contains about 67,000 clones; only one count was recorded for about 93% of them. The biggest ten clones account for about 0.63% of the sample. This clone was seen only once. Its antigen is currently not known. No quality values exist for individual bases; no much larger clone is one base distant. The junction carries 16 bases between V and J, which are trimmed by 0 bases and 2 bases respectively. Inclusive of the bounding cysteine and phenylalanine, the CDR3 is 17 residues long. Kept here is only the CDR3 DNA, which spans 51 bases and is read in frame from base 1. Reading the germline V gene (reference sequence) gives CDR1 LNHNV and CDR2 YYDKDF.

Donors formed part of the validation cohort, which comprised 120 subjects and was distinct from the first cohort of 550 to 850 subjects. This clonotype was sampled from a woman aged 18-29 years in good health and CMV-seronegative. Sample: PBMCs. The rearrangement combines TRBV15 with TRBJ2-5; no D gene call is confident. At the DNA level, the sequence is TGTGCCACCAGCAGAGATTCCCCTGGGCCCGCTCAAGAGACCCAGTACTTC. Its coded protein is CATSRDSPGPAQETQYF.